The 30 T cell receptor beta chains presented below share a single source sample, sequenced in a study of blood T cell repertoires in COVID-19 (dated by TCRdb to 2020 to 2021). The library was obtained by the immunoSEQ multiplex PCR assay. Here the immuneACCESS table is served through TCRdb, limited to in-frame sequences with V and J called. Missing clones are a known gap in these copies; in checked studies unresolved V genes cover under half, and the rest lacks a known reason. Across this sample there are roughly 700,000 clones, with 85% to 90% seen only once. The ten largest clones capture roughly 0.25% of the sample. Source material: peripheral blood. The receptors shown here come from a woman between 18 and 30 years old with acute or convalescent COVID-19.

The chain is built from TRBV18 and TRBJ2-5, with a tentative D call TRBD2 (6 bases). The V gene lost 2 bases and the J gene lost 5 bases, with 18 bases spanning the gap. In germline, CDR1 is KGHSH, CDR2 LQKENI. The CDR3 has 16 amino acids. This chain's CDR3 is CASSPKLEGGRETQYF. DNA of the CDR3: TGTGCCAGCTCACCAAAACTAGAGGGAGGCCGTGAGACCCAGTACTTC.

The chain joins TRBV10-1 to TRBJ1-2, with 7 bases identical to TRBD1. CDR3 length: 12 residues. Germline CDR1 WNHNN, CDR2 SYGVQD (reference sequence). Trimming took 7 bases from V and 4 from J; bases not matched to a gene: 3. This CDR3 reads CASKQGSYGYTF. The CDR3 DNA reads TGCGCCAGCAAACAGGGGAGCTATGGCTACACCTTC.

This chain connects TRBV28 to TRBJ2-7; 7 bases align to TRBD1. The CDR3 is 15 residues long. Germline CDR1 MDHEN, CDR2 SYDVKM. V lost 5 bases, J lost 5 bases, and 12 bases stayed unmatched. The CDR3 DNA sequence: TGTGCCAGCAGTCCGCCCCAAGACAGGGTAGACGAGCAGTACTTC. Translating it yields CASSPPQDRVDEQYF.

The V call is TRBV9, the J call TRBJ2-2; 7 bases fit TRBD1. The CDR3 loop spans 15 amino acids. Trimming took 3 bases from V and 5 from J; bases not matched to a gene: 7. Germline loops: CDR1 SGDLS, CDR2 YYNGEE. This chain's CDR3 is CASSALTGVTGELFF. The DNA of the CDR3 is TGTGCCAGCAGCGCCTTAACAGGGGTAACCGGGGAGCTGTTTTTT.

The rearrangement links TRBV7-2 to TRBJ1-2, with no clear D. Trimming removed 5 bases from V and 7 bases from J, with 32 bases in between. Germline-derived CDR1 and CDR2 are SGHTA and FQGNSA. The CDR3 loop spans 19 amino acids. The CDR3 region is CASSPAWADNIPEEGGYTF. The CDR3, as DNA: TGTGCCAGCAGCCCCGCATGGGCAGACAATATTCCGGAGGAAGGTGGCTACACCTTC.

This clone was seen more than once but under ten times. This sequence joins TRBV30 and TRBJ1-6; D is uncertain. Trimming shortened V by 0 bases and J by 0 bases, and 9 bases separated the two germline ends. The CDR3 contains 16 residues. Germline CDR1 and CDR2: GTSNPN and SVGIG (reference sequence). The CDR3 bases are TGTGCCTGGAGTGTAGCGCGTAGCTCCTATAATTCACCCCTCCACTTT. This encodes CAWSVARSSYNSPLHF. Full variable domain (rest looked up from reference TRBV30 and TRBJ1-6): SQTIHQWPATLVQPVGSPLSLECTVEGTSNPNLYWYRQAAGRGLQLLFYSVGIGQISSEVPQNLSASRPQDRQFILSSKKLLLSDSGFYLCAWSVARSSYNSPLHFGNGTRLTVT.

V is TRBV3-1 (or the pseudogene TRBV3-2) and J is TRBJ1-2; D is unresolved. The CDR3 is made up of 11 amino acids. Germline-derived CDR1 and CDR2 are LGHDT and YNNKEL (reference sequence). Trimming left V 1 base short and J 14 bases short, with 11 bases between. CDR3 nucleotide sequence: TGTGCCAGCAGCCAAGGGGAGAGTAAGACCTTC. It encodes CASSQGESKTF.

A single count supports this clone. CDR3 sequence reads: CASSSPAASYGYTF. Here the CDR3 DNA reads TGTGCCAGCAGCTCACCCGCGGCGAGCTATGGCTACACCTTC. V gene TRBV6-5 combines with J gene TRBJ1-2; unclear D gene. Germline-derived CDR1 and CDR2 are MNHEY and SVGAGI. Deletions cut 6 bases from V and 4 bases from J, with 15 bases between. The CDR3 contains 14 residues.

The V call is TRBV6-2 or TRBV6-3, the J call TRBJ2-3; 8 nucleotides agree with TRBD2. From germline, CDR1 is MNHEY and CDR2 SVGEGT. This CDR3 has 16 residues. After removal of 2 bases from V and 4 bases from J, the junction contained 8 bases not matched to a gene. Here the CDR3 reads CASSYRFGGAADTQYF. The DNA for the CDR3 is TGTGCCAGCAGTTACAGGTTCGGGGGGGCCGCAGATACGCAGTATTTT.

Here the CDR3 DNA reads TGCGCCAGCAGCCAAGATCGGTCAGGGGTTGGCTACACCTTC. It codes for CASSQDRSGVGYTF. V and J are TRBV4-3 and TRBJ1-2; the D gene is possibly TRBD1 (6 bases). V was cut by 0 bases and J by 7 bases, with 12 bases left in between. The CDR3 is 14 amino acids. In germline, CDR1 is LGHNA, CDR2 YSLEER.

The chain is built from TRBV7-9 and TRBJ2-5, with 15 nucleotides matching TRBD2. CDR1 SEHNR and CDR2 FQNEAQ come from the germline V gene (reference sequence). CDR3 size: 15 residues. Trimming cost V 5 bases and J 2 bases; bases outside gene matches: 0. CDR3 nucleotide sequence: TGTGCCAGCAGCGGACTAGCGGGGGGGCAAGAGACCCAGTACTTC. The encoded protein is CASSGLAGGQETQYF.

The rearrangement links TRBV19 to TRBJ2-3; 10 bases line up with TRBD1. J was trimmed by 5 bases and V by 4 bases; bases with no gene match: 9. This CDR3 spans 16 amino acids. Germline V CDR1 and CDR2: LNHDA, SQIVND (reference sequence). The CDR3: CASSRRQGARVDTQYF. The CDR3 DNA is TGTGCCAGTAGTAGGAGACAGGGGGCTCGGGTAGATACGCAGTATTTT. Combining the CDR3 with reference TRBV19 and TRBJ2-3 gives the whole variable domain DGGITQSPKYLFRKEGQNVTLSCEQNLNHDAMYWYRQDPGQGLRLIYYSQIVNDFQKGDIAEGYSVSREKKESFPLTVTSAQKNPTAFYLCASSRRQGARVDTQYFGPGTRLTVL.

The chain is built from TRBV7-8 and TRBJ2-3; D unresolved. Trimming took off 5 bases at V and 8 bases at J, with 17 bases between the two ends. The CDR3 covers 14 residues. Germline CDR1 reads SGHVS; CDR2 reads FQNEAQ. The CDR3: CASSLRIEIPTQYF. CDR3 coding DNA: TGTGCCAGCAGCCTCAGGATAGAAATTCCTACGCAGTATTTT.

This chain links TRBV4-1 with TRBJ2-7; the D gene is possibly TRBD2 (5 bases). The CDR3 loop spans 16 amino acids. Trimming cost V 1 base and J 7 bases, with 20 bases left between them. Germline lookup yields CDR1 MGHRA and CDR2 YSYEKL. The chain's CDR3 is CASSQVYIRQRGEQYF. For the CDR3, the DNA is TGCGCCAGCAGCCAAGTCTACATACGGCAAAGAGGGGAGCAGTACTTC.

This clone was seen once. V gene TRBV12-3 or TRBV12-4 combines with J gene TRBJ1-2, with a tentative D call TRBD1 (5 bases). V lost 6 bases and J 4 bases, leaving 12 bases between the germline ends. The CDR3 runs 13 residues. CDR3 nucleotide sequence: TGTGCCAGCAGCCGGGGGTTGGGCTATGGCTACACCTTC. Amino acid sequence: CASSRGLGYGYTF.

The chain has TRBV7-9 and TRBJ2-2; TRBD1 matches at 8 bases. Germline CDR1 and CDR2: SEHNR and FQNEAQ (reference sequence). The CDR3 contains 16 residues. The V gene end was trimmed by 1 base and the J gene end by 3 bases; junction bases not matched to a gene: 4. The CDR3 DNA reads TGTGCCAGCAGCTTAGGTTCACAGGGGGACACCGGGGAGCTGTTTTTT. Residues: CASSLGSQGDTGELFF.

The rearrangement uses TRBV30 and TRBJ1-2; 10 bases agree with TRBD1. This CDR3 comprises 14 residues. Trimming cost V 1 base and J 4 bases; bases outside gene matches: 3. Per the germline V gene, CDR1 is GTSNPN and CDR2 is SVGIG (reference sequence). The CDR3 sequence is CAWSGTGGSYGYTF. In nucleotides, the CDR3 is TGTGCCTGGAGTGGGACAGGGGGAAGCTATGGCTACACCTTC.

The chain has TRBV27 and TRBJ1-1; D possibly corresponds to TRBD1 (5 bases). V lost 0 bases to trimming and J lost 5 bases, with 16 bases between them. Germline V gene data show CDR1 as MNHEY and CDR2 as SMNVEV (reference sequence). The CDR3 spans 16 residues. The CDR3 region is CASSLSGVFVGTEAFF. DNA for the CDR3: TGTGCCAGCAGTTTATCAGGGGTATTCGTGGGTACTGAAGCTTTCTTT.

V usage is TRBV5-4 and J usage is TRBJ1-2, with D uncertain. V lost 0 bases, J lost 4 bases, and 7 bases lay in between. There are 13 residues in the CDR3. Germline V gene sequence: CDR1 SGHNT, CDR2 YYREEE (reference sequence). CDR3 protein: CASSLEEAYGYTF. The CDR3 nucleotides are TGTGCCAGCAGCTTGGAAGAGGCCTATGGCTACACCTTC. The entire variable domain, with the rest obtained from reference TRBV5-4 and TRBJ1-2, is as follows: ETGVTQSPTHLIKTRGQQVTLRCSSQSGHNTVSWYQQALGQGPQFIFQYYREEENGRGNFPPRFSGLQFPNYSSELNVNALELDDSALYLCASSLEEAYGYTFGSGTRLTVV.

The V gene is TRBV5-1, the J gene TRBJ2-2; D is uncertain. CDR1 SGHRS and CDR2 YFSETQ come from the germline V gene. Trimming cost V 0 bases and J 6 bases, with 12 bases left between them. There are 15 residues in the CDR3. The CDR3 DNA is TGCGCCAGCAGCTTGGTTACCGGAAGCGCCGGGGAGCTGTTTTTT. As protein: CASSLVTGSAGELFF.

This clone was seen once. The chain recombines TRBV10-3 with TRBJ2-5; 10 bases are a match to TRBD2. Germline CDR1 and CDR2: ENHRY and SYGVKD. V dropped 1 base and J dropped 5; count of bases not matched to a gene: 4. This CDR3 contains 15 residues. The CDR3 DNA sequence: TGTGCCATCAGTGAGTGGGAACTAGCGGGGGAGACCCAGTACTTC. Protein product: CAISEWELAGETQYF.

The chain uses TRBV19 and TRBJ1-2; 9 nucleotides match TRBD1. Unmatched junction bases numbered 11, after V lost 5 bases and J lost 4 bases. The CDR3 spans 16 residues. Germline CDR1 and CDR2: LNHDA and SQIVND (reference sequence). This CDR3 reads CASSVTGQGLSYGYTF. CDR3 nucleotide sequence: TGTGCCAGTAGTGTCACCGGACAGGGGCTAAGCTATGGCTACACCTTC. The full variable domain, in which reference TRBV19 and TRBJ1-2 provide the parts outside the CDR3, is DGGITQSPKYLFRKEGQNVTLSCEQNLNHDAMYWYRQDPGQGLRLIYYSQIVNDFQKGDIAEGYSVSREKKESFPLTVTSAQKNPTAFYLCASSVTGQGLSYGYTFGSGTRLTVV.

The chain couples TRBV5-1 to TRBJ1-6, with TRBD1 matching over 7 bases. Per the germline V gene, CDR1 is SGHRS and CDR2 is YFSETQ. Trimming cost V 2 bases and J 10 bases; bases outside gene matches: 6. The CDR3 is 14 residues long. The CDR3 DNA sequence: TGCGCCAGCAGCTTCTCCCCCAGGGGGTCACCCCTCCACTTT. Residues: CASSFSPRGSPLHF. The entire variable domain, with the rest obtained from reference TRBV5-1 and TRBJ1-6, is as follows: KAGVTQTPRYLIKTRGQQVTLSCSPISGHRSVSWYQQTPGQGLQFLFEYFSETQRNKGNFPGRFSGRQFSNSRSEMNVSTLELGDSALYLCASSFSPRGSPLHFGNGTRLTVT.

This sequence joins TRBV5-6 and TRBJ1-6; D possibly corresponds to TRBD1 (6 bases). In germline, CDR1 is SGHDT, CDR2 YYEEEE. V shed 0 bases and J shed 9 bases, with 16 bases lying between them. The length of the CDR3 is 16 residues. CDR3 amino acids: CASSLAGTLTSSPLHF. The DNA of the CDR3 is TGTGCCAGCAGCTTGGCCGGGACACTAACCAGTTCACCCCTCCACTTT.

As for this clone: The junction does not match germline at one end; this may be a read error. The V and J genes are TRBV9 and TRBJ2-3, with D possibly being TRBD1 (5 bases). This CDR3 comprises 12 residues. Germline V gene sequence: CDR1 SGDLS, CDR2 YYNGEE. The CDR3 protein is CASSPSGRGMDF. Here the CDR3 DNA reads TGTGCCAGCAGCCCCTCCGGAAGGGGAATGGATTTT.

This rearrangement joins TRBV5-1 to TRBJ2-1; 9 bases align to TRBD2. The junction had 11 bases not matched to a gene; V was cut back by 4 bases and J by 6 bases. CDR3 length: 16 amino acids. Germline loops: CDR1 SGHRS, CDR2 YFSETQ. CDR3 region: CASSLPGSGGFNEQFF. The CDR3 DNA reads TGCGCCAGCAGCCTCCCGGGTAGCGGGGGTTTCAATGAGCAGTTCTTC.

The chain has TRBV30 and TRBJ1-5; 9 nucleotides align to TRBD1. The germline gives CDR1 GTSNPN, CDR2 SVGIG (reference sequence). CDR3 length equals 15 residues. Germline trimming cut 2 bases from V and 7 bases from J; bases unmatched to any gene: 9. The CDR3 reads CAWSQGQGLGQPQHF. The CDR3 region has the DNA TGTGCCTGGAGTCAAGGACAGGGGTTAGGGCAGCCCCAGCATTTT. The full variable domain, in which reference TRBV30 and TRBJ1-5 provide the parts outside the CDR3, is SQTIHQWPATLVQPVGSPLSLECTVEGTSNPNLYWYRQAAGRGLQLLFYSVGIGQISSEVPQNLSASRPQDRQFILSSKKLLLSDSGFYLCAWSQGQGLGQPQHFGDGTRLSIL.

The chain has TRBV20-1 and TRBJ1-1, with unresolved D. This CDR3 has 11 residues. The germline V gene encodes CDR1 DFQATT and CDR2 SNEGSKA (reference sequence). Trimming shortened V by 6 bases and J by 11 bases, and 16 bases separated the two germline ends. Written as DNA, the CDR3 is TGCAGTGCCCCCGGCGGGGTTGAGGCTTTCTTT. Translation: CSAPGGVEAFF.

The rearrangement uses TRBV9 and TRBJ2-1; weak D call: TRBD2 (5 bases). Germline-derived CDR1 and CDR2 are SGDLS and YYNGEE. Trimming removed 4 bases at V and 6 bases at J, with 11 bases between. The CDR3 is made up of 13 amino acids. Here the CDR3 DNA reads TGTGCCAGCAGCTCCGGGAACACCAATGAGCAGTTCTTC. It encodes CASSSGNTNEQFF.

The rearrangement uses TRBV7-8 and TRBJ1-1; 8 nucleotides align to TRBD1. CDR3 length equals 14 residues. From germline, CDR1 is SGHVS and CDR2 FQNEAQ. The V gene end was trimmed by 6 bases and the J gene end by 10 bases; junction bases not matched to a gene: 13. The CDR3 here is CASSILSRGLIAFF. The CDR3 DNA is TGTGCCAGCAGTATCCTGTCCAGGGGGCTAATAGCTTTCTTT.